Listed below are T cell receptor beta chains from one sample, sequenced in a study of identifying expanded T cells in peripheral blood. Assay used: immunoSEQ multiplex PCR; TCRdb lists only in-frame clones, some missing. Of 120,000 or so clones detected, over 65% appear once; the ten largest clones hold 2.5% to 3.5%. What was sequenced was blood. These receptors were taken from a person aged 18 to 70 in good health. Both conserved end residues are part of each CDR3. Each record gives: V gene, D gene, clone size, J gene, CDR3 DNA, CDR3 protein. D genes are given only for firm matches. Some rows have no size entry. The others give once, few or many, or a class for an expanded clone.

>TRBV5-1|NA|NA|TRBJ2-5
TGCGCCAGCAGCAAGGGACCGGGAACCTTGGGGGAGACCCAGTACTTC
CASSKGPGTLGETQYF
>TRBV12-5|TRBD1|NA|TRBJ1-2
TGTGCTAGTGGTTTGGAACAGGGGACTAACTATGGCTACACCTTC
CASGLEQGTNYGYTF
>TRBV29-1|NA|NA|TRBJ1-2
TGCAGCGTTGAAAACTATGGCTACACCTTC
CSVENYGYTF
>TRBV11-2|TRBD2|NA|TRBJ2-3
TGTGCCAGCAGCTTCCAGACTAGCGGGGGCGATACGCAGTATTTT
CASSFQTSGGDTQYF
>TRBV14|NA|NA|TRBJ1-2
TGTGCCAGCAGCCAAGATCCCAGTTTTGTCCTAGGCCTCCAGACGGCCCGGAGGGCCTATGGCTACACCTTC
CASSQDPSFVLGLQTARRAYGYTF
>TRBV6-1|NA|NA|TRBJ1-5
TGTGCCAGCGCCCTTGAACCCACCAATTATCAGCCCCAGCATTTT
CASALEPTNYQPQHF
>TRBV11-2|NA|NA|TRBJ2-5
TGTGCCAGCAGCTTAGACTCAGGGAGAGGGGAGACCCAGTACTTC
CASSLDSGRGETQYF
>TRBV27|NA|NA|TRBJ1-4
TGTGCCAGCAGGAAGTGGACGGCAACTAATGAAAAACTGTTTTTT
CASRKWTATNEKLFF
>TRBV7-2|NA|NA|TRBJ1-1
TGTGCCAGCAGCTTAGAGGGGGGCGTACTGAACACTGAAGCTTTCTTT
CASSLEGGVLNTEAFF
>TRBV5-6|NA|once|TRBJ2-1
TGTGCCAGCAGCTTTTCGGCCGGGGGGCACAATGAGCAGTTCTTC
CASSFSAGGHNEQFF
>TRBV6-5|NA|NA|TRBJ2-3
TGTGCCAGCAGTTCTCCCGGGGGCACAGATACGCAGTATTTT
CASSSPGGTDTQYF
>TRBV29-1|NA|NA|TRBJ1-2
TGCAGCGTTGTGGGCTCCTCGACGGGCTATGGCTACACCTTC
CSVVGSSTGYGYTF
>TRBV4-3|NA|once|TRBJ1-5
TGCGCCAGCAGCCCACAGGAAAATCAGCCCCAGCATTTT
CASSPQENQPQHF
>TRBV19|NA|NA|TRBJ2-3
TGTGCCAGTAGCTTCGGAACAGATACGCAGTATTTT
CASSFGTDTQYF
>TRBV19|NA|NA|TRBJ2-5
TGTGCCACCCGCCCTGGACTAACGGGAGAGACCCAGTACTTC
CATRPGLTGETQYF
>TRBV7-2|TRBD2|NA|TRBJ2-7
TGTGCCAGCACACCTAGCGGGGGCGTCTCCTACGAGCAGTACTTC
CASTPSGGVSYEQYF
>TRBV5-4|NA|NA|TRBJ2-3
TGTGCCAGCAGCTGGGGATGGGATACGCAGTATTTT
CASSWGWDTQYF
>TRBV6-5|NA|few|TRBJ1-1
TGTGCCAGCAGCCCCTGGAGAGGGACTGAAGCTTTCTTT
CASSPWRGTEAFF
>TRBV6-6|TRBD2|NA|TRBJ2-2
TGTGCCAGCAGACCCGGGAGGAATTGGGAGCTGTTTTTT
CASRPGRNWELFF
>TRBV28|NA|NA|TRBJ1-1
TGTGCCAGCAGGGTGGGGGTAGTCAACACTGAAGCTTTCTTT
CASRVGVVNTEAFF
>TRBV7-2|NA|NA|TRBJ1-1
TGTGCCAGCAGCTATCTGAACACTGAAGCTTTCTTT
CASSYLNTEAFF
>TRBV7-2|NA|once|TRBJ2-3
TGTGCCAGCAGCTCCCAGACATTCTCCACAGATACGCAGTATTTT
CASSSQTFSTDTQYF
>TRBV6-6|TRBD1|NA|TRBJ2-3
TGTGCCAGCAGTACCCGGACAGGATCTCCAGATACGCAGTATTTT
CASSTRTGSPDTQYF
>TRBV2|TRBD1|NA|TRBJ1-2
TGTGCCAGCAGTGGACAGGGGGGGAGTGGGTACTATGGCTACACCTTC
CASSGQGGSGYYGYTF
>TRBV19|TRBD1|NA|TRBJ1-2
TGTGCCAGTAGTTTAAGGACAGGGTTCGGCGGCTACACCTTC
CASSLRTGFGGYTF
>TRBV30|TRBD1|NA|TRBJ1-2
TGTGCCTGGAGATCAGGGGGCGCTGGCTATGGCTACACCTTC
CAWRSGGAGYGYTF
>TRBV9|NA|NA|TRBJ1-1
TGTGCCAGCAGCGTTTCGGGCCTCGGGGGGACTGAAGCTTTCTTT
CASSVSGLGGTEAFF
>TRBV4-3|NA|NA|TRBJ1-2
TGCGCCAGCAGCCAAGGGTTCAGGAACTATGGCTACACCTTC
CASSQGFRNYGYTF
>TRBV7-2|NA|once|TRBJ2-4
TGTGCCAGCACCCTAAGGGGGGACATTCAGTACTTC
CASTLRGDIQYF
>TRBV5-6|NA|NA|TRBJ1-3
TGTGCCAGCAGCTTCGGACTGCCTTTCTTAGTAGACACCATATATTTT
CASSFGLPFLVDTIYF
>TRBV18|NA|NA|TRBJ2-2
TGTGCCAGCTCACCCCGGGTCCTGAACACCGGGGAGCTGTTTTTT
CASSPRVLNTGELFF
>TRBV21-1|NA|NA|TRBJ1-4
TGTGCCAGCAGCAAACCCCGGGGCACCACAACTAATGAAAAACTGTTTTTT
CASSKPRGTTTNEKLFF
>TRBV7-8|TRBD1|NA|TRBJ1-2
TGTGCCAGCAGCTTAGAGGGGGCGGGTGGCTACACCTTC
CASSLEGAGGYTF
>TRBV7-9|TRBD2|NA|TRBJ2-2
TGTGCCAGCAGCTTAGGACTAGCGGGGGGGCCGGACACCGGGGAGCTGTTTTTT
CASSLGLAGGPDTGELFF
>TRBV5-4|TRBD2|NA|TRBJ2-1
TGTGCCAGCAGCTTGATGGGGAGGGATGAGCAGTTCTTC
CASSLMGRDEQFF
>TRBV30|NA|NA|TRBJ1-1
TGTGCCTGGAGAAGTGGCGGAAAGAACACTGAAGCTTTCTTT
CAWRSGGKNTEAFF
>TRBV25-1|NA|NA|TRBJ1-6
TGTGCCAGCAGTGAATGGGCCCCTAATTCACCCCTCCACTTT
CASSEWAPNSPLHF